This T cell receptor beta chain appears in the sequencing data of a study of identical twins (dated by TCRdb to 2016 to 2018). Context from the whole study: TCR alpha and beta repertoires from monozygotic twins, unrelated adults of various ages and cord blood were deep-sequenced to test whether fetal clonotypes persist. To rule out contamination, replicate twin experiments were performed at different times with different library preparation protocols.

Only healthy Caucasian donors were included. Three pairs of female monozygotic twins, all aged about 18 to 30 years, made up the twin cohort. Peripheral blood mononuclear cells were used as the source from which RNA for TCR libraries was isolated. This clonotype was detected many times. The clone's antigen remains unknown. Per-base qualities were not stored, and no clone one base away is much larger. The CDR3 contains 14 residues, cysteine and phenylalanine counted. Only CDR3 DNA remains: 42 bases, in frame from the first base. The germline V gene provides CDR1 SGHRS and CDR2 YFSETQ. V gives up 6 bases and J gives up 0 bases, and the segment between their germline ends measures 12 bases. The library was produced with 5' RACE. Sequencing took place on an Illumina HiSeq 2000. A universal primer binding site was introduced by template switching, and a unique molecular identifier was present in the final cDNA, enabling accurate counting of TCR cDNA molecules. Specific primers in the conserved constant-segment region were used to synthesize first-strand cDNA for TCR alpha and beta chains. To control for contamination, each cDNA library was double barcoded with a SMART-Mk sample barcode plus Illumina barcodes. TruSeq adapter sequences and Illumina sample barcodes were added in two successive PCR steps. Sequencing of the TCR alpha and beta cDNA libraries was done on the Illumina HiSeq platform using custom primers. For the original study's pipeline: MiGEC processed the raw reads to extract unique molecular identifiers, while MiXCR was used to determine the CDR3 positions. Recombination models were inferred per individual with the repgenHMM and IGoR tools using an EM algorithm. Shared clonotypes were analyzed with the tcR package in R, and sharing was normalized by the product of cloneset sizes. To study raw recombination free of thymic and clonal selection effects, out-of-frame nonproductive sequences were analyzed. The public reads were reanalyzed by TCRdb: fastp trimming at Q25, MiXCR alignment, in-frame beta chains only. CDR3 protein sequences are deduplicated, and each keeps its most common genes and DNA. What appears here as the V and J calls and clone size reflects TCRdb's work, not the paper's. The sample profile shows hundreds of thousands of distinct CDR3 sequences; about 20% of them were found once. Clones ranked in the top ten supply approximately 14% of the sample.

Here is what the overall study found, with its caveats: Because the same donors could not be followed over many years, the conclusions relied on cross-sectional statistical analysis. Compared with coincidental sharing between unrelated individuals, an excess of low generation-probability sequences was observed among out-of-frame TCR alpha sequences shared between twins. Abundant cord blood beta clonotypes carried fewer insertions; young adult naive repertoires showed a weaker similar trend, while memory repertoires showed none. Recombination models systematically underestimated out-of-frame TCR alpha sharing in monozygotic twins but agreed with sharing between unrelated individuals. Invariant T cells such as MAIT and iNKT could partly confound zero-insertion analyses, although diverse VJ usage argued against such confounding for most clonotypes. Excess twin sharing in beta out-of-frame sequences was weaker because fewer shared sequences lowered the signal-to-noise ratio.

Another study also made use of these data, one on T cells expressing NK-cell markers. As the second study states: Three sorted T-cell subsets (CD3+CD56+NKG2C+, CD3+CD56+NKG2C- and CD3+CD56-NKG2C+) from about 8 donors had their TCR beta-chain repertoires profiled. Most of the eight sequenced donors were HCMV-seropositive and one was HCMV-seronegative. To restrict sorting to alphabetaTCR-expressing T cells, an anti-gammadeltaTCR antibody was added in several experiments. In six donors, the dominant CD3+CD56+NKG2C+ clonotypes were found to rank among the top 10 CD8+ clonotypes and to make up roughly 1.0-7.0% of CD8+ T cells. Those dominant clonotypes were again the most abundant among CD3+CD56-NKG2C+ cells in a few donors, at roughly 25-60.1%. Whether the expanded NKG2C-expressing T cell clones were specific for HCMV antigens was left unclear. All eight donors whose samples were sequenced were randomly selected healthy volunteers, three of them men and five women. HCMV-specific IgG was detected in serum with a commercial ELISA kit to determine HCMV serostatus. For roughly 6 donors, bulk peripheral blood T-cell repertoires were also sequenced from unsorted PBMC. MIGEC was used to demultiplex reads and group the reads by UMI, and MiTCR was used to assemble and quantify clonotypes. To exclude erroneous sequences, only TCR cDNA sequences supported by at least two reads were retained. The tcR package was used for downstream repertoire analysis, with clonotypes matched between fractions based on CDR3 nucleotide sequence plus V segment. VDJmatch was used to annotate antigen specificity against VDJdb, with one amino acid substitution allowed in CDR3.

Sequenced material: PBMCs. The sequence is built from TRBV5-1 and TRBJ1-2; the D gene lacks a confident call. The receptor comes from a young woman in good health. The DNA sequence is given as TGCGCCAGCAAGAAGGCCGAGTCTAACTATGGCTACACCTTC. The translation is CASKKAESNYGYTF. With all but the CDR3 taken from the reference TRBV5-1 and TRBJ1-2 genes, the full variable domain is: KAGVTQTPRYLIKTRGQQVTLSCSPISGHRSVSWYQQTPGQGLQFLFEYFSETQRNKGNFPGRFSGRQFSNSRSEMNVSTLELGDSALYLCASKKAESNYGYTFGSGTRLTVV.